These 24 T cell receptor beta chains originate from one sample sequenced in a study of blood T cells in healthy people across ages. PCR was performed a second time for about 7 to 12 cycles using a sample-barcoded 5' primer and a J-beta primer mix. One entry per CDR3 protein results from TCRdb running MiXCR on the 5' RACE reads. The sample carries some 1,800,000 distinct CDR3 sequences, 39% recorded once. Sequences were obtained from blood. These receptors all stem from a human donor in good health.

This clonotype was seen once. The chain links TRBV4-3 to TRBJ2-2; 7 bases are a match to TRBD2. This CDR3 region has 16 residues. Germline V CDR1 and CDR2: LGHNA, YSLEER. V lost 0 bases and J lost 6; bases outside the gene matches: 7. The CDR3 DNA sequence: TGCGCCAGCAGCCAAGAAATTTGGGGGGGGGCCGGGGAGCTGTTTTTT. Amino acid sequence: CASSQEIWGGAGELFF.

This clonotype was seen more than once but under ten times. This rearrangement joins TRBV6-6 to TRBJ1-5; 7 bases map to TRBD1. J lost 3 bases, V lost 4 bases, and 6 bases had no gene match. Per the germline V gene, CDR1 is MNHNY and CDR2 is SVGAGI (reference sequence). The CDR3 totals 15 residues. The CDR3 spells CASSLPTGANQPQHF. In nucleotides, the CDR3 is TGTGCCAGCAGTTTACCTACAGGGGCCAATCAGCCCCAGCATTTT.

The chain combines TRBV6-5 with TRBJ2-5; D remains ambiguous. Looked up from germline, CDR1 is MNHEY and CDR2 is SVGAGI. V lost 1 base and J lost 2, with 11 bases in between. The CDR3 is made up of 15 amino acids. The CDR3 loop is CASSYLGTMQETQYF. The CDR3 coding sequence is TGTGCCAGCAGTTACTTGGGCACAATGCAAGAGACCCAGTACTTC.

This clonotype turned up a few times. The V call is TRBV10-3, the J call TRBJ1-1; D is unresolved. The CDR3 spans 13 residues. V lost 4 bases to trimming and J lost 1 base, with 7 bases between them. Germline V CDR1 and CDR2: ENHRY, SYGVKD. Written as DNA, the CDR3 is TGTGCCATCAGTGTCGAGGGGAACACTGAAGCTTTCTTT. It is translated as CAISVEGNTEAFF.

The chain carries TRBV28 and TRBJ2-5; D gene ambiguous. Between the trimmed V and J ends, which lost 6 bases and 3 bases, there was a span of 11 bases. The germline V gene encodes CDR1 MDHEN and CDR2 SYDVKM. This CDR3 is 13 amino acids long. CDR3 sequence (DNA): TGTGCCAGCAGCCGCGTCTTAAAAGAGACCCAGTACTTC. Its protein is CASSRVLKETQYF. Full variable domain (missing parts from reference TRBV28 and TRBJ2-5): DVKVTQSSRYLVKRTGEKVFLECVQDMDHENMFWYRQDPGLGLRLIYFSYDVKMKEKGDIPEGYSVSREKKERFSLILESASTNQTSMYLCASSRVLKETQYFGPGTRLLVL.

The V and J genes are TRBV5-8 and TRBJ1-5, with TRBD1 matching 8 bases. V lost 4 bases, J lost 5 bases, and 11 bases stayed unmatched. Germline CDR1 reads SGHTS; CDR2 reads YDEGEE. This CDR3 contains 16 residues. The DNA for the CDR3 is TGTGCCAGCAGCGCCGCCCAGGGGGCCGGGGATCAGCCCCAGCATTTT. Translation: CASSAAQGAGDQPQHF.

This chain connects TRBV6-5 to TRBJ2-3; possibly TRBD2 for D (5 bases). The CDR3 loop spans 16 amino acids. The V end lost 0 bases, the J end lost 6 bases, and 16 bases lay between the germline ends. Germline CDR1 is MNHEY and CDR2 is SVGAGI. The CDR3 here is CASSYSLAASPDTQYF. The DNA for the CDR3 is TGTGCCAGCAGTTACTCTCTAGCCGCCTCCCCCGATACGCAGTATTTT.

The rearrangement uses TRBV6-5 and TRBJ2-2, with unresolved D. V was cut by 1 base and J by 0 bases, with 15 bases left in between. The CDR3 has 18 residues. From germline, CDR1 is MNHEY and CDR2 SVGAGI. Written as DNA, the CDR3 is TGTGCCAGCAGTTACTTCGAATGGACGGAAGCGAACACCGGGGAGCTGTTTTTT. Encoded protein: CASSYFEWTEANTGELFF.

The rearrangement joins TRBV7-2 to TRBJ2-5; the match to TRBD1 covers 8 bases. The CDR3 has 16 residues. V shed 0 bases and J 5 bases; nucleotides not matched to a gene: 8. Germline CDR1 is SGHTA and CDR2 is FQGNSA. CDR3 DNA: TGTGCCAGCAGCTTAGCTCCTGGGACAGGCGGGGAGACCCAGTACTTC. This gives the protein CASSLAPGTGGETQYF. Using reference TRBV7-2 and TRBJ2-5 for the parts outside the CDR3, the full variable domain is GAGVSQSPSNKVTEKGKDVELRCDPISGHTALYWYRQSLGQGLEFLIYFQGNSAPDKSGLPSDRFSAERTGGSVSTLTIQRTQQEDSAVYLCASSLAPGTGGETQYFGPGTRLLVL.

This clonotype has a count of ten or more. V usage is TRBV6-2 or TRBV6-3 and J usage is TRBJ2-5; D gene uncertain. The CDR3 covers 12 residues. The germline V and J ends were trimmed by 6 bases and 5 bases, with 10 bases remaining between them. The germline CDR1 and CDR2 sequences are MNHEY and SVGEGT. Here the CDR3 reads CASSSLRETQYF. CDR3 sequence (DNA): TGTGCCAGCAGCTCGTTACGGGAGACCCAGTACTTC.

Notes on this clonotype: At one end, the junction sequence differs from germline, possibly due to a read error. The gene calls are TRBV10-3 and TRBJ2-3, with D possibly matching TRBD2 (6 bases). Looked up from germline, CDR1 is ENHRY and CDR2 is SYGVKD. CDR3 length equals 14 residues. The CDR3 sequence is CAISALAVTDTQDF. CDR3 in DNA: TGTGCCATCAGTGCTTTAGCGGTAACAGATACGCAGGATTTT.

This CDR3 is CASSLGERGLETDTQYF. CDR3 sequence (DNA): TGCGCCAGCAGCTTGGGGGAGAGGGGCTTAGAAACAGATACGCAGTATTTT. This chain uses TRBV5-1 with TRBJ2-3; D may be TRBD1 or TRBD2 (5 bases each). V lost 0 bases and J 3 bases, leaving 17 bases between the germline ends. Germline V lookup: CDR1 SGHRS, CDR2 YFSETQ. This CDR3 contains 17 residues.

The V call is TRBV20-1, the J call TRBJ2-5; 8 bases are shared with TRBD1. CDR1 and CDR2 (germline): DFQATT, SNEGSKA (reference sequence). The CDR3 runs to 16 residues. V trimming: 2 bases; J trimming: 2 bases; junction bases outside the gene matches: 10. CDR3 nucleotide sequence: TGCAGTGCTAGAAGGGGACAGGAGGTATTTCAAGAGACCCAGTACTTC. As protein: CSARRGQEVFQETQYF.

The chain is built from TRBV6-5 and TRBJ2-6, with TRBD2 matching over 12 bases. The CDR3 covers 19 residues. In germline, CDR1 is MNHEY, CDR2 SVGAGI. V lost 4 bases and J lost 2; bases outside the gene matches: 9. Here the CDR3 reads CASSSLGLAGSTGANVLTF. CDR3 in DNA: TGTGCCAGCAGTTCCCTAGGACTAGCGGGGAGCACTGGGGCCAACGTCCTGACTTTC.

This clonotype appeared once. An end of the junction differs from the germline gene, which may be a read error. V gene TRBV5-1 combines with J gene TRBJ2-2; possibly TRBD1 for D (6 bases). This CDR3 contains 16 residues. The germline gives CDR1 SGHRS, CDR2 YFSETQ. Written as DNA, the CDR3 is TGCGCCAGCAGATTGGGGCAGGGGTACGACACCGGGGAGCTGTTTTTT. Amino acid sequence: CASRLGQGYDTGELFF. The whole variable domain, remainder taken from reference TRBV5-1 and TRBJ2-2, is KAGVTQTPRYLIKTRGQQVTLSCSPISGHRSVSWYQQTPGQGLQFLFEYFSETQRNKGNFPGRFSGRQFSNSRSEMNVSTLELGDSALYLCASRLGQGYDTGELFFGEGSRLTVL.

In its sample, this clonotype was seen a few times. The DNA of the CDR3 is TGTGCCAGCAGTTTAATGGGGGTCTCTGGGGCCAACGTCCTGACTTTC. It codes for CASSLMGVSGANVLTF. The gene calls are TRBV27 and TRBJ2-6; D possibly uses TRBD1 or TRBD2 (5 bases each). Trimming removed 2 bases at V and 0 bases at J, with 8 bases between. Germline loops: CDR1 MNHEY, CDR2 SMNVEV (reference sequence). The CDR3 has 16 amino acids.

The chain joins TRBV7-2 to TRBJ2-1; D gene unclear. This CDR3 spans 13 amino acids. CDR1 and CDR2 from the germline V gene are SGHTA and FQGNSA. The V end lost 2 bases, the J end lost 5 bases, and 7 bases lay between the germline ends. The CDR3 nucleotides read TGTGCCAGCAGCTTATCGTACAACAATGAGCAGTTCTTC. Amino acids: CASSLSYNNEQFF.

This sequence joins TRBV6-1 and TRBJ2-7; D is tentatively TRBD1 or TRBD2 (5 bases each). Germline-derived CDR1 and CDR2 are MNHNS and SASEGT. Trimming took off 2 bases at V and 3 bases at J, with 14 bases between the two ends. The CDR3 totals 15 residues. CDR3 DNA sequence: TGTGCCAGCAGTGAAAGAGGGGACGGACTCTACGAGCAGTACTTC. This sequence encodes CASSERGDGLYEQYF.

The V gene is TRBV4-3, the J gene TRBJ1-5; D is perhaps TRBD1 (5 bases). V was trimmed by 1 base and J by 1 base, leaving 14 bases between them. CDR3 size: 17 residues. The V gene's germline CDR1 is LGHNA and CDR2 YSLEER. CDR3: CASSQGAQGGSNQPQHF. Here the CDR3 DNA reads TGCGCCAGCAGCCAAGGGGCCCAGGGCGGAAGCAATCAGCCCCAGCATTTT.

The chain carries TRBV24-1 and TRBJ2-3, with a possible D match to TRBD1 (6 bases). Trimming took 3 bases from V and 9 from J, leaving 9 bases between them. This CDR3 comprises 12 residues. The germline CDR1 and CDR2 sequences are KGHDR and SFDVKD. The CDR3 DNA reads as TGTGCCACCAGTGATGGACAGTGGACGCAGTATTTT. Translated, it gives CATSDGQWTQYF.

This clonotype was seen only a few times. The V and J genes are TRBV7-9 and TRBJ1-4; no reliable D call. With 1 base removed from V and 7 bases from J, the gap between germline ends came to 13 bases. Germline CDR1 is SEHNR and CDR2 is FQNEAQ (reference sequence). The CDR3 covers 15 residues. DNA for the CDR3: TGTGCCAGCAGCTTAGGGAGCCTGTATGGTGAAAAACTGTTTTTT. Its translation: CASSLGSLYGEKLFF.

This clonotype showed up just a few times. The CDR3 spells CSALQGFLKFEQYF. DNA for the CDR3: TGCAGTGCTCTCCAGGGTTTTCTCAAATTTGAGCAGTACTTC. The rearrangement uses TRBV20-1 and TRBJ2-7, with D tentatively TRBD1 (5 bases). The germline gives CDR1 DFQATT, CDR2 SNEGSKA (reference sequence). CDR3 size: 14 residues. The germline V and J ends were trimmed by 5 bases and 7 bases, with 21 bases remaining between them.

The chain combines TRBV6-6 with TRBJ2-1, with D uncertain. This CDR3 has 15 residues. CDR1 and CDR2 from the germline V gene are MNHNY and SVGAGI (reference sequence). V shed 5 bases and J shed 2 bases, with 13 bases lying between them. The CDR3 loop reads CASSPSEDAYNEQFF. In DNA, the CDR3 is TGTGCCAGCAGTCCCTCCGAGGATGCCTACAATGAGCAGTTCTTC.

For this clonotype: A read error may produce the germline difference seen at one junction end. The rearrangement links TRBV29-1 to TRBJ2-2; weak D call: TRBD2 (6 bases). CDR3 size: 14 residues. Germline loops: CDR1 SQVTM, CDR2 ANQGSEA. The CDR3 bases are TGCAGCGTTGAGATAGGGATTAACACCGGGGGGCTGTTTTTT. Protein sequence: CSVEIGINTGGLFF.